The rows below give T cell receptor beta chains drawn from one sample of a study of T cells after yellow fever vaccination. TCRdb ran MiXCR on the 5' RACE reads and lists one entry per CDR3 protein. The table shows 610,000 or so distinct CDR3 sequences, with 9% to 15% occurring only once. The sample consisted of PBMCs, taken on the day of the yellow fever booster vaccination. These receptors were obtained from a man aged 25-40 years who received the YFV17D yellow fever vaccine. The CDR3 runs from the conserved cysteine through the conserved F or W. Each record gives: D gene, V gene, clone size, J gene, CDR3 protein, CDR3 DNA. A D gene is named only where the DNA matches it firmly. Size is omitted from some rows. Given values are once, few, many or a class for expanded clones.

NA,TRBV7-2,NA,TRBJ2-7,CASSFREISYEQYF,TGTGCCAGCAGCTTTCGAGAAATTAGCTACGAGCAGTACTTC
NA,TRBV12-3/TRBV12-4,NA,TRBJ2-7,CASSLRSEQYF,TGTGCCAGCAGTTTAAGGTCTGAGCAGTACTTC
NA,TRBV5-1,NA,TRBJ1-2,CASSLSGDDGYTF,TGCGCCAGCAGCTTGTCCGGGGATGATGGCTACACCTTC
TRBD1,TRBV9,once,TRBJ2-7,CASSATGTGEIEQYF,TGTGCCAGCAGCGCCACCGGGACAGGGGAAATCGAGCAGTACTTC
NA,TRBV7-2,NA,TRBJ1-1,CASSWGDRRNTEAFF,TGTGCCAGCAGCTGGGGTGACAGGAGGAACACTGAAGCTTTCTTT
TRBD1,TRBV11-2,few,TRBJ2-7,CASSFSTGQYEQYF,TGTGCCAGCAGCTTTTCGACAGGGCAGTACGAGCAGTACTTC
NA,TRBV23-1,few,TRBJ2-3,CASSQSSEVGTDTQYF,TGCGCCAGCAGTCAATCTTCGGAAGTCGGCACAGATACGCAGTATTTT
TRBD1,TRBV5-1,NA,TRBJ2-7,CASSLGDRTYEQYF,TGCGCCAGCAGCTTAGGGGACAGAACCTACGAGCAGTACTTC
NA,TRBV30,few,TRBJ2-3,CAWGDSTDTQYF,TGTGCCTGGGGGGACAGCACAGATACGCAGTATTTT
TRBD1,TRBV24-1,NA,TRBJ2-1,CATSPRRDRVSGESYNEQFF,TGTGCCACCAGTCCCCGGCGGGACAGGGTTAGTGGGGAATCCTACAATGAGCAGTTCTTC
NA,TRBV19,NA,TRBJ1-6,CASSQRVGSPLHF,TGTGCCAGTAGCCAGAGGGTCGGATCACCCCTCCACTTT
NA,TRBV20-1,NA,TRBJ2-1,CSALFIGEQFF,TGCAGTGCTCTATTCATTGGTGAGCAGTTCTTC
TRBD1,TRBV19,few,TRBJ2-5,CASSIGQGAETQYF,TGTGCCAGTAGTATCGGACAGGGGGCAGAGACCCAGTACTTC
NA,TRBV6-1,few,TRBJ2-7,CATKARGPYEQYF,TGTGCCACCAAGGCTAGGGGCCCCTACGAGCAGTACTTC
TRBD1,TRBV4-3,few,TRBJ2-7,CASSQYGQGGSYEQYF,TGCGCCAGCAGCCAATACGGACAGGGGGGATCCTACGAGCAGTACTTC
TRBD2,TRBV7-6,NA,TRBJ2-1,CASSLNGRVGGEQFF,TGTGCCAGCAGCTTGAACGGGAGGGTCGGTGGTGAGCAGTTCTTC
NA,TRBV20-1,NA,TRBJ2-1,CSARGPAPNEQFF,TGCAGTGCTAGAGGGCCGGCCCCCAATGAGCAGTTCTTC
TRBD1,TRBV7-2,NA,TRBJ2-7,CASSLRGGGTGSYEQYF,TGTGCCAGCAGCTTAAGAGGAGGAGGGACAGGGTCCTACGAGCAGTACTTC
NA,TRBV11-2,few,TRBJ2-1,CASSLEGRLSSYNEQFF,TGTGCCAGCAGCTTAGAGGGCCGATTAAGCTCCTACAATGAGCAGTTCTTC
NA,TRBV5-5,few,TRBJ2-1,CASSLNDWLVEQFF,TGTGCCAGCAGCTTGAATGACTGGCTCGTGGAGCAGTTCTTC
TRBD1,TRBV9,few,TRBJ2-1,CASSVTTNPGQGYNEQFF,TGTGCCAGCAGCGTAACCACAAATCCGGGACAGGGGTACAATGAGCAGTTCTTC
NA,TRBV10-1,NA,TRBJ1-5,CARVRRNQPQHF,TGCGCCAGGGTGCGTCGAAATCAGCCCCAGCATTTT
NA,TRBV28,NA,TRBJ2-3,CASSLIGSSTDTQYF,TGTGCCAGCAGCCTCATAGGGTCTAGCACAGATACGCAGTATTTT
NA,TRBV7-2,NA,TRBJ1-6,CASSLVTGLDSPLHF,TGTGCCAGCAGCTTAGTCACAGGGTTGGATTCACCCCTCCACTTT
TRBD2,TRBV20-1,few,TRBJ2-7,CSAPGLVPYEQYF,TGCAGTGCTCCGGGACTAGTGCCCTACGAGCAGTACTTC
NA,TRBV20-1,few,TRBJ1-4,CSAKTDAFEKLFF,TGCAGTGCTAAGACAGATGCATTTGAAAAACTGTTTTTT
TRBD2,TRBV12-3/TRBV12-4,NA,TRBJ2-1,CASSGTKGSDEQFF,TGTGCCAGCAGTGGGACTAAAGGGAGCGATGAGCAGTTCTTC
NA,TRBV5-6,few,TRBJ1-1,CASSLTQGRIGSEAFF,TGTGCCAGCAGCTTAACGCAGGGTAGGATTGGGTCTGAAGCTTTCTTT
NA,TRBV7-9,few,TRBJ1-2,CASSLALRGYTF,TGTGCCAGCAGCCTTGCTCTTCGGGGCTACACCTTC
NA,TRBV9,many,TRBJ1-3,CASSGGLTGNTIYF,TGTGCCAGCAGCGGCGGTCTTACGGGAAACACCATATATTTT
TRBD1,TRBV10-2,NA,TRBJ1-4,CASRGGSDDEKLFF,TGCGCCAGCCGAGGGGGCTCGGACGATGAAAAACTGTTTTTT
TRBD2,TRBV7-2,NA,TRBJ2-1,CASSFVASGEQFF,TGTGCCAGCAGCTTCGTGGCTAGCGGCGAGCAGTTCTTC
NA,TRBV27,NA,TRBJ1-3,CAGGNTIYF,TGTGCCGGAGGAAACACCATATATTTT
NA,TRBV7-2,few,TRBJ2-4,CASSLSQSNIQYF,TGTGCCAGCAGCTTAAGTCAGAGTAATATTCAGTACTTC
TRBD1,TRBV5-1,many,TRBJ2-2,CASRGTANTGELFF,TGCGCCAGCAGAGGGACAGCGAACACCGGGGAGCTGTTTTTT
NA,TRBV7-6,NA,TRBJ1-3,CASSFGGSKGNTIYF,TGTGCCAGCAGCTTTGGAGGGTCGAAGGGAAACACCATATATTTT
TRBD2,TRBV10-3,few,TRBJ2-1,CAISESNSGSVKNEQFF,TGTGCCATCAGTGAGTCGAATAGCGGGAGTGTAAAAAATGAGCAGTTCTTC
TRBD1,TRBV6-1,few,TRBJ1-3,CASSGDRGGNTIYF,TGTGCCAGCAGTGGGGACAGGGGAGGAAACACCATATATTTT
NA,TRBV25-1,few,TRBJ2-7,CASQNQVNEQYF,TGTGCCAGCCAGAACCAGGTGAACGAGCAGTACTTC
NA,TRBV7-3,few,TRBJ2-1,CASSLQDLGEQFF,TGTGCCAGCAGCCTCCAGGATCTCGGAGAGCAGTTCTTC
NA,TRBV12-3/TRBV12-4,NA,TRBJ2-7,CASSHYGGYEQYF,TGTGCCAGCAGTCACTATGGAGGTTACGAGCAGTACTTC
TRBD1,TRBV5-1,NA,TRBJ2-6,CASSSPGDRRTSGANVLTF,TGCGCCAGCAGCTCACCCGGGGACAGGCGTACCTCTGGGGCCAACGTCCTGACTTTC
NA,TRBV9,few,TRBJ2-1,CASSPRARGWRDNEQFF,TGTGCCAGCAGCCCTAGGGCTAGGGGGTGGAGGGACAATGAGCAGTTCTTC
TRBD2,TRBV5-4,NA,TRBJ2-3,CASSVEGGRADTQYF,TGTGCCAGCAGTGTCGAGGGCGGGAGAGCAGATACGCAGTATTTT
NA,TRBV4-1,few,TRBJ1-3,CASSQVEANTIYF,TGCGCCAGCAGCCAAGTTGAGGCGAACACCATATATTTT
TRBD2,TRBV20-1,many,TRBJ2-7,CSVSGTSHYEQYF,TGCAGTGTTTCCGGGACTAGTCACTACGAGCAGTACTTC
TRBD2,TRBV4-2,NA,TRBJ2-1,CASSQDLGTSGRQKQFF,TGTGCCAGCAGCCAAGACCTAGGGACTAGCGGGAGACAGAAGCAGTTCTTC
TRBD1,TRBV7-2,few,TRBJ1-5,CASSLAQGVVWGNQPQHF,TGTGCCAGCAGCTTAGCCCAGGGGGTAGTCTGGGGCAATCAGCCCCAGCATTTT